The 17 T cell receptor beta chains presented below share a single source sample, sequenced in a study of Ad26.COV2.S vaccination and SARS-CoV-2 variants. Libraries were prepared by immunoSEQ multiplex PCR; TCRdb keeps only in-frame clonotypes and omits some of them. The sample yields about half a million clones, nearly 90% seen once. As for treatment: 19 received Ad26.COV2.S at low or high dose, single or two shots; about five received placebo; per-sample allocation not given. Vaccine and placebo recipients were sampled on day 63 after the first injection. The input for sequencing was peripheral blood, taken in a trial of Ad26.COV2.S vaccine versus placebo. The receptors were sampled from a person between 18 and 65 years old who received the Ad26.COV2.S COVID-19 vaccine or a placebo.

The chain carries TRBV7-2 and TRBJ1-2; D call uncertain. Per germline, CDR1 SGHTA and CDR2 FQGNSA. Trimming cost V 6 bases and J 8 bases, with 16 bases left between them. The CDR3 has 13 amino acids. CDR3 DNA: TGTGCCAGCAGAAGAGACACCCTCGGAGGCTACACCTTC. Its protein is CASRRDTLGGYTF. The whole variable domain, remainder taken from reference TRBV7-2 and TRBJ1-2, is GAGVSQSPSNKVTEKGKDVELRCDPISGHTALYWYRQSLGQGLEFLIYFQGNSAPDKSGLPSDRFSAERTGGSVSTLTIQRTQQEDSAVYLCASRRDTLGGYTFGSGTRLTVV.

This sequence joins TRBV18 and TRBJ2-1; D remains unclear. CDR3 length equals 12 residues. In germline, CDR1 is KGHSH, CDR2 LQKENI. V gave up 4 bases and J gave up 9 bases, with 10 bases separating them. CDR3 in amino acids: CASSLSVPEQFF. CDR3 DNA sequence: TGTGCCAGCTCACTAAGCGTTCCTGAGCAGTTCTTC.

Only a few counts were recorded for this clone. The chain links TRBV7-9 to TRBJ2-7; weak D call: TRBD2 (6 bases). The ends were cut back, 8 bases at V and 2 bases at J, with 7 bases in the middle. Germline V gene lookup returns CDR1 SEHNR and CDR2 FQNEAQ (reference sequence). The CDR3 consists of 11 residues. The CDR3 DNA sequence: TGTGCCAGCGGGGGGACCTACGAGCAGTACTTC. Translation: CASGGTYEQYF.

The chain has TRBV2 and TRBJ1-2; unclear D gene. Per germline, CDR1 SNHLY and CDR2 FYNNEI. Between the trimmed V and J ends, which lost 8 bases and 6 bases, there was a span of 13 bases. The CDR3 contains 12 residues. CDR3 sequence reads: CASGLTEDGYTF. The CDR3 nucleotides are TGTGCCAGCGGCCTGACGGAGGATGGCTACACCTTC.

The rearrangement joins TRBV19 to TRBJ2-1, with TRBD1 matching 7 bases. Germline values: CDR1 LNHDA, CDR2 SQIVND (reference sequence). The CDR3 sequence is 15 residues long. V gave up 3 bases and J gave up 4 bases; unmatched junction bases: 6. CDR3 in amino acids: CASSMRQGPYNEQFF. The CDR3 DNA sequence: TGTGCCAGTAGTATGCGACAGGGCCCTTACAATGAGCAGTTCTTC.

The rearrangement uses TRBV7-9 and TRBJ2-7, with 11 bases matching TRBD2. The germline CDR1 and CDR2 sequences are SEHNR and FQNEAQ (reference sequence). Losses at the gene ends were 3 bases for V and 0 bases for J; bases not matched to a gene: 10. CDR3 size: 18 residues. CDR3 DNA: TGTGCCAGCAGCTTCACCGGGACTAGCGGAACCAACTCCTACGAGCAGTACTTC. It translates to CASSFTGTSGTNSYEQYF.

The chain is built from TRBV28 and TRBJ2-7, with unresolved D. The CDR3 contains 11 residues. The V gene's germline CDR1 is MDHEN and CDR2 SYDVKM. The V end lost 3 bases, the J end lost 6 bases, and 6 bases lay between the germline ends. Here the CDR3 DNA reads TGTGCCAGCAGTTTCGGCGCCGAGCAGTACTTC. Translation: CASSFGAEQYF.

The rearrangement joins TRBV19 to TRBJ2-7; TRBD1 matches at 8 bases. The germline V gene has CDR1 LNHDA and CDR2 SQIVND (reference sequence). The trim removed 1 base at V and 3 bases at J, leaving 5 bases unmatched. The CDR3 contains 15 residues. CDR3 DNA sequence: TGTGCCAGTAGTATAGCGGGACAGGCTAACTACGAGCAGTACTTC. This sequence encodes CASSIAGQANYEQYF.

This rearrangement joins TRBV27 to TRBJ2-7; a possible D gene is TRBD2 (5 bases). Germline CDR1 and CDR2: MNHEY and SMNVEV (reference sequence). Trimming took 4 bases from V and 7 from J, leaving 14 bases between them. The CDR3 contains 13 residues. Here the CDR3 reads CASSSNLREEQYF. In DNA form, the CDR3 reads TGTGCCAGCAGTTCCAACCTTAGGGAGGAGCAGTACTTC.

V is TRBV6-5 and J is TRBJ1-2; D not certain. With 6 bases removed from V and 4 bases from J, the gap between germline ends came to 15 bases. Germline V gene sequence: CDR1 MNHEY, CDR2 SVGAGI. This CDR3 region has 14 residues. The CDR3 loop reads CASRLGSGLYGYTF. The DNA of the CDR3 is TGTGCCAGCAGGCTAGGATCGGGCCTCTATGGCTACACCTTC.

The chain employs TRBV28 and TRBJ2-1; D perhaps matches TRBD2 (5 bases). Trimming took off 2 bases at V and 12 bases at J, with 11 bases between the two ends. Germline CDR1 reads MDHEN; CDR2 reads SYDVKM. The CDR3 spans 12 residues. The CDR3 DNA follows: TGTGCCAGCAGTTTAGAGGGCTCTTGGCAGTTCTTC. This sequence encodes CASSLEGSWQFF. Drawing the rest from reference TRBV28 and TRBJ2-1, the complete variable domain is DVKVTQSSRYLVKRTGEKVFLECVQDMDHENMFWYRQDPGLGLRLIYFSYDVKMKEKGDIPEGYSVSREKKERFSLILESASTNQTSMYLCASSLEGSWQFFGPGTRLTVL.

The chain is built from TRBV29-1 and TRBJ2-1; 12 bases map to TRBD2. Germline lookup yields CDR1 SQVTM and CDR2 ANQGSEA. There are 14 residues in the CDR3. V trimming: 2 bases; J trimming: 9 bases; junction bases outside the gene matches: 5. The CDR3 here is CSVEFLAGGLEQFF. The CDR3 coding sequence is TGCAGCGTTGAATTCCTAGCGGGGGGGCTTGAGCAGTTCTTC.

The chain recombines TRBV5-1 with TRBJ1-2; 8 positions agree with TRBD1. After removal of 3 bases from V and 7 bases from J, the junction contained 8 bases not matched to a gene. The CDR3 has 14 residues. CDR1 SGHRS and CDR2 YFSETQ come from the germline V gene. In DNA form, the CDR3 reads TGCGCCAGCAGCTCCGGACAGGGTGGGAGTGGCTACACCTTC. Translated: CASSSGQGGSGYTF.

The gene calls are TRBV4-2 and TRBJ2-3; 10 nucleotides line up with TRBD1. The CDR3 runs 14 residues. CDR1 is LGHNA and CDR2 is YNFKEQ in the germline V gene. Trimming removed 4 bases from V and 5 bases from J; junction bases left unmatched: 3. This chain's CDR3 is CASSLGQGGDTQYF. The CDR3 region has the DNA TGTGCCAGCAGCCTTGGACAGGGGGGAGATACGCAGTATTTT.

The rearrangement joins TRBV11-1 to TRBJ2-5; 8 bases align to TRBD2. CDR3 size: 15 residues. The V segment lost 7 bases and the J segment 5 bases; nucleotides outside the gene matches: 12. The V gene's germline CDR1 is SGHAT and CDR2 FQDESV (reference sequence). The CDR3 loop reads CASTRGGSPHETQYF. CDR3 sequence (DNA): TGTGCCAGCACCCGCGGGGGGTCCCCACACGAGACCCAGTACTTC. The full variable domain, in which reference TRBV11-1 and TRBJ2-5 provide the parts outside the CDR3, is EAEVAQSPRYKITEKSQAVAFWCDPISGHATLYWYRQILGQGPELLVQFQDESVVDDSQLPKDRFSAERLKGVDSTLKIQPAELGDSAMYLCASTRGGSPHETQYFGPGTRLLVL.

The chain joins TRBV7-9 to TRBJ2-2, with 7 bases that match TRBD1. In germline, CDR1 is SEHNR, CDR2 FQNEAQ (reference sequence). V trimming: 8 bases; J trimming: 0 bases; junction bases outside the gene matches: 3. CDR3 size: 14 residues. The CDR3: CASRTGTNTGELFF. DNA for the CDR3: TGTGCCAGCCGGACAGGCACGAACACCGGGGAGCTGTTTTTT. Complete variable domain (other parts from reference TRBV7-9 and TRBJ2-2): DTGVSQNPRHKITKRGQNVTFRCDPISEHNRLYWYRQTLGQGPEFLTYFQNEAQLEKSRLLSDRFSAERPKGSFSTLEIQRTEQGDSAMYLCASRTGTNTGELFFGEGSRLTVL.

V is TRBV3-1 (or the pseudogene TRBV3-2) and J is TRBJ2-3; no reliable D call. The CDR3 sequence is 15 residues long. The germline V gene has CDR1 LGHDT and CDR2 YNNKEL (reference sequence). Between the trimmed V and J ends, which lost 1 base and 2 bases, there was a span of 10 bases. The CDR3: CASSQGGTITDTQYF. CDR3 nucleotide sequence: TGTGCCAGCAGCCAAGGAGGTACAATCACAGATACGCAGTATTTT.